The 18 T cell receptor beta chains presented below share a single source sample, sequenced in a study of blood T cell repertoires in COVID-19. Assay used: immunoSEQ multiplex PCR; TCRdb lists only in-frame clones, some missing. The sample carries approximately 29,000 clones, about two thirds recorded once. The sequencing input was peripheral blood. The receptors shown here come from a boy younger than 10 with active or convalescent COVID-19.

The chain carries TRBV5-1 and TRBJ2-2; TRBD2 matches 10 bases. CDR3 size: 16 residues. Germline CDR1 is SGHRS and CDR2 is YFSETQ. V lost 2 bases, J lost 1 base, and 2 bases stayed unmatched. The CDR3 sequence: CASSFTSGVNTGELFF. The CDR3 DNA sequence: TGCGCCAGCAGCTTCACTAGCGGGGTGAACACCGGGGAGCTGTTTTTT.

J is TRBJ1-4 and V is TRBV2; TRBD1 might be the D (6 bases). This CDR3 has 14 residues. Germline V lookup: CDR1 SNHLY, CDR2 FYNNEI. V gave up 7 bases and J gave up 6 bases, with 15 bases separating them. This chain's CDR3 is CASNLRDTHEKLFF. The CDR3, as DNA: TGTGCCAGCAATTTACGGGACACTCATGAAAAACTGTTTTTT.

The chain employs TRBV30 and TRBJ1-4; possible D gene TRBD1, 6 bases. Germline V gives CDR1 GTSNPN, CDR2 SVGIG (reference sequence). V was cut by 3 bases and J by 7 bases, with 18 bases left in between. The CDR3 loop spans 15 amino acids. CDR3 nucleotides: TGTGCCTGGAGCCGGACAGCCTCTTTTCTTGAAAAACTGTTTTTT. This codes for CAWSRTASFLEKLFF.

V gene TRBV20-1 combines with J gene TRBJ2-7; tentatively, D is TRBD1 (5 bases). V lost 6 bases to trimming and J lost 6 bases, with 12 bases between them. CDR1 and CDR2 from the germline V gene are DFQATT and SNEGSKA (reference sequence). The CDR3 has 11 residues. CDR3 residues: CSAREDIEQYF. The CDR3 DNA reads TGCAGTGCCCGAGAGGACATCGAGCAGTACTTC.

The CDR3 region has the DNA TGCGCCAGCAGCTTTCTAGCGGGAGCCTACGAGCAGTACTTC. Translation: CASSFLAGAYEQYF. The V call is TRBV5-1, the J call TRBJ2-7, with 10 positions matching TRBD2. In germline, CDR1 is SGHRS, CDR2 YFSETQ. The CDR3 has 14 amino acids. V gave up 2 bases and J gave up 2 bases; unmatched junction bases: 1.

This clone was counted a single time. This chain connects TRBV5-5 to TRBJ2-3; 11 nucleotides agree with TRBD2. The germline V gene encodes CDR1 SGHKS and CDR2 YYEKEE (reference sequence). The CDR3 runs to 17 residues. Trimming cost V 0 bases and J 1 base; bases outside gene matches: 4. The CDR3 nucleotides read TGTGCCAGCAGCTTGGTGGTAGCGGGGGGGGGCACAGATACGCAGTATTTT. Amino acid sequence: CASSLVVAGGGTDTQYF.

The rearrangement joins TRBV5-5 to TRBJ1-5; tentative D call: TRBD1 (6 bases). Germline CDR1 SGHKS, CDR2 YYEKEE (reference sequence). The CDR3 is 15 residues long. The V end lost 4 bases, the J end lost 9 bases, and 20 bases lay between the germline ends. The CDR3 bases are TGTGCCAGCAGCCTCCCCGGGACAAACGGTCTGCCCCAGCATTTT. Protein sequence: CASSLPGTNGLPQHF.

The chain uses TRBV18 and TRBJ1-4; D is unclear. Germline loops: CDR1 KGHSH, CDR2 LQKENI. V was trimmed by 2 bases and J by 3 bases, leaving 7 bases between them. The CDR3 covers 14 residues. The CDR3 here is CASSPGGANEKLFF. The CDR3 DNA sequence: TGTGCCAGCTCACCAGGCGGGGCTAATGAAAAACTGTTTTTT. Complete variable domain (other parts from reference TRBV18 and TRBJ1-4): NAGVMQNPRHLVRRRGQEARLRCSPMKGHSHVYWYRQLPEEGLKFMVYLQKENIIDESGMPKERFSAEFPKEGPSILRIQQVVRGDSAAYFCASSPGGANEKLFFGSGTQLSVL.

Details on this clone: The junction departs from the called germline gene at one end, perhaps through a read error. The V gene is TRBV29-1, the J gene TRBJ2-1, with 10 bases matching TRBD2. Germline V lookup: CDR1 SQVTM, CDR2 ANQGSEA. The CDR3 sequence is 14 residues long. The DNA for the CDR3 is TGCAGCGTCGAAGGACTAGCGGCCTACAATGAGCAGTTCTTC. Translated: CSVEGLAAYNEQFF.

The CDR3 nucleotides are TGTGCCAGCTCACTTCGGACTAGCGAGTACAATGAGCAGTTCTTC. Translated: CASSLRTSEYNEQFF. V and J are TRBV18 and TRBJ2-1, with TRBD2 matching over 9 bases. CDR3 length: 15 residues. Germline V gene sequence: CDR1 KGHSH, CDR2 LQKENI. V lost 4 bases and J lost 4; bases outside the gene matches: 5. Full variable domain (outside the CDR3, taken from reference TRBV18 and TRBJ2-1): NAGVMQNPRHLVRRRGQEARLRCSPMKGHSHVYWYRQLPEEGLKFMVYLQKENIIDESGMPKERFSAEFPKEGPSILRIQQVVRGDSAAYFCASSLRTSEYNEQFFGPGTRLTVL.

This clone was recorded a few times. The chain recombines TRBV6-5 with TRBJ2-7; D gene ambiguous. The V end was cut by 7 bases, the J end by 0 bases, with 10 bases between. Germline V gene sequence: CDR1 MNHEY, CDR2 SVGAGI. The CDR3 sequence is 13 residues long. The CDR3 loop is CASIHSVSYEQYV. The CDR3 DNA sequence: TGTGCCAGCATTCACAGTGTCTCCTACGAGCAGTACGTC.

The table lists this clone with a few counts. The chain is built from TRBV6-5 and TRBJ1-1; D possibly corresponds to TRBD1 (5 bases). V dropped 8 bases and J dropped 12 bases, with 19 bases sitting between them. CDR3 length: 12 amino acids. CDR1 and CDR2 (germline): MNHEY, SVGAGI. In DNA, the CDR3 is TGTGCCAGCCTGGACAAGAAAGTTGTAACTTTCTTT. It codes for CASLDKKVVTFF.

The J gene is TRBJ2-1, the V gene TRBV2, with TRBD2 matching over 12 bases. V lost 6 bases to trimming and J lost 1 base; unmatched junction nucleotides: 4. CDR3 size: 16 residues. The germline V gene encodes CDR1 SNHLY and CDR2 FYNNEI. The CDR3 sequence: CASRTSGRGSYNEQFF. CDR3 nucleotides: TGTGCCAGCAGGACTAGCGGGAGAGGATCCTACAATGAGCAGTTCTTC.

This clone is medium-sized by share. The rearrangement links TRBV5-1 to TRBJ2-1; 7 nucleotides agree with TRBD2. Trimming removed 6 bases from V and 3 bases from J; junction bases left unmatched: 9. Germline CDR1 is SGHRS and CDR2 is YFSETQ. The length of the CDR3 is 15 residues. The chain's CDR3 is CASTIASGVYNEQFF. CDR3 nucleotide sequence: TGCGCCAGCACCATTGCTAGCGGAGTCTACAATGAGCAGTTCTTC.

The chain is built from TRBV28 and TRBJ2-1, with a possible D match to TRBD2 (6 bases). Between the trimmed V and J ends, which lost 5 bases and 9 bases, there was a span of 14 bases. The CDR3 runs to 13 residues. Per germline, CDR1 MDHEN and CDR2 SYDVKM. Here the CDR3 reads CASSTIGGTEQFF. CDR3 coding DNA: TGTGCCAGCAGTACAATAGGAGGGACTGAGCAGTTCTTC. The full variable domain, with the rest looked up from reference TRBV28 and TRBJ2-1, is DVKVTQSSRYLVKRTGEKVFLECVQDMDHENMFWYRQDPGLGLRLIYFSYDVKMKEKGDIPEGYSVSREKKERFSLILESASTNQTSMYLCASSTIGGTEQFFGPGTRLTVL.

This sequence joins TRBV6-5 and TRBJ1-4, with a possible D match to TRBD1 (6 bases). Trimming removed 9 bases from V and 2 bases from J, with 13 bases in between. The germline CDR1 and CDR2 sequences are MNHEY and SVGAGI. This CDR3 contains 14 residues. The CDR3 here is CASHGRGTNEKLFF. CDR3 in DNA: TGTGCCAGTCACGGGAGGGGGACTAATGAAAAACTGTTTTTT.

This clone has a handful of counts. CDR3 in amino acids: CATILPSRGEQYF. The DNA for the CDR3 is TGTGCCACCATACTTCCTTCCCGGGGAGAGCAGTACTTC. The gene calls are TRBV28 and TRBJ2-7; TRBD2 is a possible D gene (5 bases). V lost 10 bases and J lost 7, with 20 bases in between. The CDR3 is 13 residues long. CDR1 is MDHEN, CDR2 SYDVKM, per germline. The variable domain in full, with the rest retrieved from reference TRBV28 and TRBJ2-7, is DVKVTQSSRYLVKRTGEKVFLECVQDMDHENMFWYRQDPGLGLRLIYFSYDVKMKEKGDIPEGYSVSREKKERFSLILESASTNQTSMYLCATILPSRGEQYFGPGTRLTVT.

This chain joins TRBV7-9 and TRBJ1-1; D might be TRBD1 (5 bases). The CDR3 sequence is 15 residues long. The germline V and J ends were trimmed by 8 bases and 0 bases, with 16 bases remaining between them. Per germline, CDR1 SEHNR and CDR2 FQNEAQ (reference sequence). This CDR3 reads CASSGFYVLNTEAFF. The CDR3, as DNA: TGTGCCAGCTCAGGGTTTTACGTTCTGAACACTGAAGCTTTCTTT.